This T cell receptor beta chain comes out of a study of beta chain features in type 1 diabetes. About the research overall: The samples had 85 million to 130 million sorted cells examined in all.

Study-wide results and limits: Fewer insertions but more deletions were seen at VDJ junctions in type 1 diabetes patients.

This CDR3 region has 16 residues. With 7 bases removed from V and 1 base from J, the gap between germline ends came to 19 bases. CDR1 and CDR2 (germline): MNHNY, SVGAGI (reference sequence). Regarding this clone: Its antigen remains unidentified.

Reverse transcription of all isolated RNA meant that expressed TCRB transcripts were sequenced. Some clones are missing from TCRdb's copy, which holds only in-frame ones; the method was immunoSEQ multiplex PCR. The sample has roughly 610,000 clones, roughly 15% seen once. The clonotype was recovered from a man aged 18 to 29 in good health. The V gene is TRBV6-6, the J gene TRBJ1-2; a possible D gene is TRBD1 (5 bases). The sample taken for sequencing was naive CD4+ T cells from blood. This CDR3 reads CASTPREGFLNYGYTF. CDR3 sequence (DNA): TGTGCCAGCACCCCCCGTGAGGGGTTTCTTAACTATGGCTACACCTTC.